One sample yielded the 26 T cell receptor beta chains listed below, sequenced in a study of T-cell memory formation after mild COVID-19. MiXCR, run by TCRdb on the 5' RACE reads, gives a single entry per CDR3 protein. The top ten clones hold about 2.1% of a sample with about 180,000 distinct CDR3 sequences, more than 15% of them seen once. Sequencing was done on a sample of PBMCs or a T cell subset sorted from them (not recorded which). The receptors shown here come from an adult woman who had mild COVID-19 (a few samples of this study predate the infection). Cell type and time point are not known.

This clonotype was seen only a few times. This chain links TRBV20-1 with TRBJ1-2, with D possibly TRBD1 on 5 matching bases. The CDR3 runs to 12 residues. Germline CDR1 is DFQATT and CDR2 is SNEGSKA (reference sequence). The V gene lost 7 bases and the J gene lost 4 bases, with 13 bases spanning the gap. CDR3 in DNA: TGCAGTGTTAAGGGACCTTCCTATGGCTACACCTTC. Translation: CSVKGPSYGYTF.

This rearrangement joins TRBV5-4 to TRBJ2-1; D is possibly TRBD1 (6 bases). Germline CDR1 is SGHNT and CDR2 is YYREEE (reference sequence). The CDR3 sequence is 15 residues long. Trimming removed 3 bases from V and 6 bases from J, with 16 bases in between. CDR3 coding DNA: TGTGCCAGCAGCTCTCTCACAGGGACCTCCAATGAGCAGTTCTTC. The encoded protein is CASSSLTGTSNEQFF. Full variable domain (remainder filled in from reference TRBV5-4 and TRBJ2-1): ETGVTQSPTHLIKTRGQQVTLRCSSQSGHNTVSWYQQALGQGPQFIFQYYREEENGRGNFPPRFSGLQFPNYSSELNVNALELDDSALYLCASSSLTGTSNEQFFGPGTRLTVL.

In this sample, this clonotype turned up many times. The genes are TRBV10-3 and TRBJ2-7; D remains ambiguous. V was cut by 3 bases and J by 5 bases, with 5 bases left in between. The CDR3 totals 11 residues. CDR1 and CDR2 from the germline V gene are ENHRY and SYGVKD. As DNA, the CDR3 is TGTGCCATCAGTGAAAGGGACGAGCAGTACTTC. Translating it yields CAISERDEQYF.

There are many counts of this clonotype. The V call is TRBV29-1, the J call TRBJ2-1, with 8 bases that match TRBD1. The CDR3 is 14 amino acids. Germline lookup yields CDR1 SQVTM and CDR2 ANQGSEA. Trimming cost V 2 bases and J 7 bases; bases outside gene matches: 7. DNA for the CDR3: TGCAGCGTTGAAACTCGGACAGGGAGAAATGAGCAGTTCTTC. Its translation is CSVETRTGRNEQFF.

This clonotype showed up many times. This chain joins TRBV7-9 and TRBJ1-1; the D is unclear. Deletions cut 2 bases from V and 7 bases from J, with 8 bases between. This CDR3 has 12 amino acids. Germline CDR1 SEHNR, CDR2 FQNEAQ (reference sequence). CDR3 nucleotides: TGTGCCAGCAGCTTAATTCCCGGTGAAGCTTTCTTT. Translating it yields CASSLIPGEAFF.

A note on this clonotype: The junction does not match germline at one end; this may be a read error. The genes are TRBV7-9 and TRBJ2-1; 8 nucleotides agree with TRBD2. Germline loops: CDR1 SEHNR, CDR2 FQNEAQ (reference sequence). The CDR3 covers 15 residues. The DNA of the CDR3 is TGTACCAGCAGCTTAAGATACGGGACTAGGGATGAGCAGTTCTTC. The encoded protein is CTSSLRYGTRDEQFF.

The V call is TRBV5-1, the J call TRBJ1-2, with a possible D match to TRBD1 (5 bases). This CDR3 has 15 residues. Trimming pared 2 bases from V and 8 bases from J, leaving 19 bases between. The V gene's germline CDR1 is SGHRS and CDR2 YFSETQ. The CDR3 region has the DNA TGCGCCAGCAGCTTACGGGACTGGGTTCCATCCGGCTACACCTTC. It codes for CASSLRDWVPSGYTF.

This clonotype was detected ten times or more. This CDR3 reads CASSLEGSGSSPLHF. The CDR3 DNA is TGTGCCAGCAGCTTAGAAGGGTCGGGCAGTTCACCCCTCCACTTT. This chain links TRBV7-2 with TRBJ1-6; D unresolved. Germline V gene lookup returns CDR1 SGHTA and CDR2 FQGNSA. The CDR3 spans 15 residues. Trimming left V 1 base short and J 9 bases short, with 13 bases between.

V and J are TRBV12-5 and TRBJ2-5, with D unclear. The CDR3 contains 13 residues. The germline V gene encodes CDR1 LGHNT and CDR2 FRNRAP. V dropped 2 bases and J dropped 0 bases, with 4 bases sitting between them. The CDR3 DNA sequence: TGTGCTAGTGGTTTGAACAACCAAGAGACCCAGTACTTC. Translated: CASGLNNQETQYF.

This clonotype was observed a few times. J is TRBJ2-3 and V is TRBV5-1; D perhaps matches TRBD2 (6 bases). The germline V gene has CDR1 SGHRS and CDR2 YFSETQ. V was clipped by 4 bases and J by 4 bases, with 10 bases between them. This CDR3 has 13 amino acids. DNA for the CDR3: TGCGCCAGCAGCCCCGGGGGATCAGATACGCAGTATTTT. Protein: CASSPGGSDTQYF.

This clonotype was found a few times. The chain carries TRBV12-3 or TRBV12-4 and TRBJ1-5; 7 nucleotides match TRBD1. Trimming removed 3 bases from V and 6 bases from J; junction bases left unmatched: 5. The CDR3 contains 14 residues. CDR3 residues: CASSFRGGGQPQHF. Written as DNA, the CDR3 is TGTGCCAGCAGTTTTAGAGGGGGCGGTCAGCCCCAGCATTTT.

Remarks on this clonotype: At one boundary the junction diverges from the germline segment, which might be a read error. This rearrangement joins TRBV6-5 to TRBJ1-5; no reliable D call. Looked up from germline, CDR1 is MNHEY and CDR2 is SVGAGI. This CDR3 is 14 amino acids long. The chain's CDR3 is CASMESRSNQTQHF. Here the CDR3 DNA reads TGTGCCAGCATGGAATCCAGGAGCAATCAGACCCAGCATTTT.

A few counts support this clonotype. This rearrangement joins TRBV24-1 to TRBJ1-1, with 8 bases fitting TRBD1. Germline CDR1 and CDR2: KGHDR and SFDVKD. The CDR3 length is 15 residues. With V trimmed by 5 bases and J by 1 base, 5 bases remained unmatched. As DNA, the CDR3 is TGTGCCACCAGTGCCCGGGACAGGCCGAACACTGAAGCTTTCTTT. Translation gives CATSARDRPNTEAFF.

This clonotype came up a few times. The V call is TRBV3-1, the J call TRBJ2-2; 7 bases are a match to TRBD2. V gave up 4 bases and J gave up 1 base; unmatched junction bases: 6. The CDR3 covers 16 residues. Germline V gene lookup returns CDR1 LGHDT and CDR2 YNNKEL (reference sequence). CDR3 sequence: CASSPPGTMNTGELFF. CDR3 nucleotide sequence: TGTGCCAGCAGCCCCCCCGGGACTATGAACACCGGGGAGCTGTTTTTT. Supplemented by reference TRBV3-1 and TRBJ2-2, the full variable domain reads DTAVSQTPKYLVTQMGNDKSIKCEQNLGHDTMYWYKQDSKKFLKIMFSYNNKELIINETVPNRFSPKSPDKAHLNLHINSLELGDSAVYFCASSPPGTMNTGELFFGEGSRLTVL.

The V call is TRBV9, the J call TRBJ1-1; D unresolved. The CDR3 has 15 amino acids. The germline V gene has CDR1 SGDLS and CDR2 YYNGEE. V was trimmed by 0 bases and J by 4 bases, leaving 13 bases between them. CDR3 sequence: CASSVGGLAFTEAFF. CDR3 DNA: TGTGCCAGCAGCGTAGGCGGACTGGCTTTCACTGAAGCTTTCTTT.

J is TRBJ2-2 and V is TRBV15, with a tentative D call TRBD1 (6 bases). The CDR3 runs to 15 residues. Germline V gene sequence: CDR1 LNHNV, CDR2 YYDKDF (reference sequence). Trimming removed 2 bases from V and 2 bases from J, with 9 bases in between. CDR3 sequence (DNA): TGTGCCACCAGCAGACGGACAGCAAACACCGGGGAGCTGTTTTTT. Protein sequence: CATSRRTANTGELFF.

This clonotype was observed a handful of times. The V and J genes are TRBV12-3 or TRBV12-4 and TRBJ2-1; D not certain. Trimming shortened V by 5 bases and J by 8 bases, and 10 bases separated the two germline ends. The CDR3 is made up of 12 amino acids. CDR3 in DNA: TGTGCCAGCAGTCCAGCCCGGGATGAGCAGTTCTTC. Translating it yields CASSPARDEQFF.

CDR3 residues: CASSFSAGIEAFF. Written as DNA, the CDR3 is TGTGCCAGCAGTTTTTCGGCAGGGATAGAAGCTTTCTTT. The chain combines TRBV12-3 or TRBV12-4 with TRBJ1-1; TRBD1 is a possible D gene (5 bases). CDR3 size: 13 residues. Trimming pared 3 bases from V and 8 bases from J, leaving 13 bases between.

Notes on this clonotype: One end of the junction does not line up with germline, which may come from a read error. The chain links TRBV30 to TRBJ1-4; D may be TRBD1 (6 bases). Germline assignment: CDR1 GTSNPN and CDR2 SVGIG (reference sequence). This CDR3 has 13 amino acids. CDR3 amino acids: CAWSVQGIEELFF. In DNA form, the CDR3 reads TGTGCCTGGAGTGTACAGGGAATTGAAGAACTGTTTTTT.

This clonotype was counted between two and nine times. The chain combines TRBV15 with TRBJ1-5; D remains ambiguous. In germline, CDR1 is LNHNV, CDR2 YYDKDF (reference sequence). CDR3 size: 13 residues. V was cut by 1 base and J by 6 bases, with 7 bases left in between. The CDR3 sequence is CATSRVLGQPQHF. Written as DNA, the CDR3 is TGTGCCACCAGCAGAGTCCTGGGTCAGCCCCAGCATTTT. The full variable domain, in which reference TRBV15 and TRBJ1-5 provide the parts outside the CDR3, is DAMVIQNPRYQVTQFGKPVTLSCSQTLNHNVMYWYQQKSSQAPKLLFHYYDKDFNNEADTPDNFQSRRPNTSFCFLDIRSPGLGDTAMYLCATSRVLGQPQHFGDGTRLSIL.

The CDR3 reads CASSKASSGTSGRKNTGELFF. The CDR3 DNA reads TGTGCCAGCAGCAAAGCCTCCTCCGGGACTAGCGGGAGAAAGAACACCGGGGAGCTGTTTTTT. The chain is built from TRBV21-1 and TRBJ2-2; the table's D call of TRBD2 was not tested on the DNA. TRBV21-1 is marked as a pseudogene. This CDR3 contains 21 residues.

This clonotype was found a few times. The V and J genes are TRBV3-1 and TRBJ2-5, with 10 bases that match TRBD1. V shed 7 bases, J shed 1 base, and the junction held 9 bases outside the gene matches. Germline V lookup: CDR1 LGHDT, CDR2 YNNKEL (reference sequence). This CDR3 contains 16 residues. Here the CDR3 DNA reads TGTGCCAGCATACCGGGACAGGGGACCGCCCAAGAGACCCAGTACTTC. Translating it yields CASIPGQGTAQETQYF.

As DNA, the CDR3 is TGTGCCTGGAGTGTGCGAGACTTCAGGAGGGCCTACGAGCAGTACTTC. Its translation is CAWSVRDFRRAYEQYF. V gene TRBV30 combines with J gene TRBJ2-7; D may be TRBD2 (6 bases). V lost 0 bases, J lost 2 bases, and 17 bases lay in between. This CDR3 is 16 amino acids long. The germline gives CDR1 GTSNPN, CDR2 SVGIG (reference sequence).

In nucleotides, the CDR3 is TGTGCCAGTAGTATAGCCCCTCGGACGGGGGGAATTTCACCCCTCCACTTT. Amino acid sequence: CASSIAPRTGGISPLHF. J is TRBJ1-6 and V is TRBV19, with D perhaps TRBD1 (5 bases). The V gene lost 1 base and the J gene lost 9 bases, with 19 bases spanning the gap. The CDR3 is 17 amino acids. The germline gives CDR1 LNHDA, CDR2 SQIVND (reference sequence).

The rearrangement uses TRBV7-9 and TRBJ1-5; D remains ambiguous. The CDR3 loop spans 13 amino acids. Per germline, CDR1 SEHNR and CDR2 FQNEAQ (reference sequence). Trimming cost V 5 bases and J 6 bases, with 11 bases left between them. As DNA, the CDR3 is TGTGCCAGCAGCCCCCCGGGTGGTCAGCCCCAGCATTTT. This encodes CASSPPGGQPQHF.

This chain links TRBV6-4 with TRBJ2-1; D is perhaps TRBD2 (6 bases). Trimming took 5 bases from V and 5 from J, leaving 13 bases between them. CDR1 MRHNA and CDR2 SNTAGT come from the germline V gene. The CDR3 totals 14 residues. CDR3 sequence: CASSPRRADNEQFF. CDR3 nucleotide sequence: TGTGCCAGCAGTCCCCGGAGGGCAGACAATGAGCAGTTCTTC.